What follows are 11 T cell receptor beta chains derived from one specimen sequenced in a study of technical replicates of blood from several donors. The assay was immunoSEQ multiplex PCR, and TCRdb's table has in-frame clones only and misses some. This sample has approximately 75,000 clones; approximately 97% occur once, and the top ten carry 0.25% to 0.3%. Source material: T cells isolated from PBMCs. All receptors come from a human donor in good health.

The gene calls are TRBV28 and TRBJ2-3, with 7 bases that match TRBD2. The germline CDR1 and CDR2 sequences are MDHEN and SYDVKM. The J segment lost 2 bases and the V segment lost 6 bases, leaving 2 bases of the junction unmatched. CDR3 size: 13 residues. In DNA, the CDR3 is TGTGCCAGCAGCAGGGACTACACAGATACGCAGTATTTT. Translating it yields CASSRDYTDTQYF.

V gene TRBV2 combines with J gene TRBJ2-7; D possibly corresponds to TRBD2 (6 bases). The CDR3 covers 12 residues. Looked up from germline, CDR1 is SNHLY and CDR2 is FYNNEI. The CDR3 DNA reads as TGTGCTTGGCTAGCGCTTACCTACGAGCAGTACTTC. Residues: CAWLALTYEQYF. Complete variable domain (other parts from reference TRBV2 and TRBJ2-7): EPEVTQTPSHQVTQMGQEVILRCVPISNHLYFYWYRQILGQKVEFLVSFYNNEISEKSEIFDDQFSVERPDGSNFTLKIRSTKLEDSAMYFCAWLALTYEQYFGPGTRLTVT.

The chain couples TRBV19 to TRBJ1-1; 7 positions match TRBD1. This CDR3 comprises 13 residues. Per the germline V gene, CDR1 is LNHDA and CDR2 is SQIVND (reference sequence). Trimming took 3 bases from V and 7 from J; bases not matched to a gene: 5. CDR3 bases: TGTGCCAGTAGTATCCAGGGGGATAGTGAAGCTTTCTTT. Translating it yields CASSIQGDSEAFF.

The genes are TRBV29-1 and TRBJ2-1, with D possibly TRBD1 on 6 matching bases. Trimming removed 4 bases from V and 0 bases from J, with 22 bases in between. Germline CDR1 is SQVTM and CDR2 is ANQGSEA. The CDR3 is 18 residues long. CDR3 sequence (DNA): TGCAGCGTTGGTGGGGACGGACGAGCGGACAGCTCCTACAATGAGCAGTTCTTC. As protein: CSVGGDGRADSSYNEQFF.

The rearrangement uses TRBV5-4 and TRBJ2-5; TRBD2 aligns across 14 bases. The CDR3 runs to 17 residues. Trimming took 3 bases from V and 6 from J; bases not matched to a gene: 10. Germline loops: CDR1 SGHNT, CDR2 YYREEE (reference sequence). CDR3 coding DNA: TGTGCCAGCAGCTCGGGACTAGCGGGAGTCGGCGGAAAGACCCAGTACTTC. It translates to CASSSGLAGVGGKTQYF.

The CDR3 reads CASSPYNYGYTF. The DNA for the CDR3 is TGTGCCAGCAGCCCTTATAACTATGGCTACACCTTC. The rearrangement links TRBV27 to TRBJ1-2, with D uncertain. V was pared by 6 bases and J by 1 base, with 6 bases between. The CDR3 runs to 12 residues. Germline V gives CDR1 MNHEY, CDR2 SMNVEV (reference sequence).

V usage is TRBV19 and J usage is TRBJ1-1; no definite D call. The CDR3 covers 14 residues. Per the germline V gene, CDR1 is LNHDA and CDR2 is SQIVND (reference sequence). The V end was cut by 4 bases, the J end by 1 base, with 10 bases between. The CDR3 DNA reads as TGTGCCAGTAGTAGAGGCACCTCGAACACTGAAGCTTTCTTT. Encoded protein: CASSRGTSNTEAFF.

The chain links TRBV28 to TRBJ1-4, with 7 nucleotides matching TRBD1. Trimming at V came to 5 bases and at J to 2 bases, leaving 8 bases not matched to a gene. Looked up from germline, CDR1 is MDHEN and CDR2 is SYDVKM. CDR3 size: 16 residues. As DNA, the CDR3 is TGTGCCAGCAGTCGCCCAGACAGGGCGACTAATGAAAAACTGTTTTTT. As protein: CASSRPDRATNEKLFF.

CDR3 coding DNA: TGTGCCAGCAGTTTGGCAGGACTAGCGGGACTCAATGAGCAGTTCTTC. This gives the protein CASSLAGLAGLNEQFF. The rearrangement uses TRBV28 and TRBJ2-1, with TRBD2 matching over 12 bases. The V gene end was trimmed by 3 bases and the J gene end by 6 bases; junction bases not matched to a gene: 6. Germline V lookup: CDR1 MDHEN, CDR2 SYDVKM. The CDR3 loop spans 16 amino acids.

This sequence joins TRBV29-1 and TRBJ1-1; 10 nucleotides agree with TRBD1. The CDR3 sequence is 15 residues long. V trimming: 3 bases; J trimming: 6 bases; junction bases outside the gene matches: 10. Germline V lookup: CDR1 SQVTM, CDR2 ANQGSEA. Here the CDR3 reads CSVDPDRGRIAEAFF. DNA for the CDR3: TGCAGCGTTGATCCCGACAGGGGGCGGATTGCTGAAGCTTTCTTT.

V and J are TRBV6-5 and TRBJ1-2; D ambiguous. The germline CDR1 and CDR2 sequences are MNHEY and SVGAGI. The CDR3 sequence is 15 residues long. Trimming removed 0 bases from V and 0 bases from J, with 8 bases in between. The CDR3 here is CASSYSTRANYGYTF. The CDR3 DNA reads TGTGCCAGCAGTTACTCGACCCGGGCTAACTATGGCTACACCTTC.